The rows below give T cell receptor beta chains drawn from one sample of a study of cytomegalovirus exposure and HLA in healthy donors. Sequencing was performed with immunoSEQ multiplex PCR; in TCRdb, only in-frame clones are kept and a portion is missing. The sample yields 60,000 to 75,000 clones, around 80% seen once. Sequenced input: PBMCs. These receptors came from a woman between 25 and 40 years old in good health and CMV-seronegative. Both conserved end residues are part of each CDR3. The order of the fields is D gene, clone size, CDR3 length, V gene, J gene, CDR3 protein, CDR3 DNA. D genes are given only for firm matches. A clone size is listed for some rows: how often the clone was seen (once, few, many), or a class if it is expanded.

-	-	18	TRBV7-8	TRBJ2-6	CASSLDKDTFSGANVLTF	TGTGCCAGCAGCTTAGACAAGGACACGTTCTCTGGGGCCAACGTCCTGACTTTC
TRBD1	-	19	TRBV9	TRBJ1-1	CASSVGSRGGDRIGTEAFF	TGTGCCAGCAGCGTAGGATCAAGGGGCGGGGACAGGATCGGCACTGAAGCTTTCTTT
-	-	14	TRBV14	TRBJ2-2	CASSLLTGNGELFF	TGTGCCAGCAGCCTTTTGACGGGGAACGGGGAGCTGTTTTTT
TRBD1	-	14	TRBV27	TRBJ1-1	CASSLGQEGAEAFF	TGTGCCAGCAGTTTAGGACAGGAGGGCGCTGAAGCTTTCTTT
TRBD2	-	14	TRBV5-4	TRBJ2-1	CASSRTSSNNEQFF	TGTGCCAGCAGCCGGACTAGCTCCAACAATGAGCAGTTCTTC
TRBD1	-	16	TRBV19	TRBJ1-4	CASSKWDRQTNEKLFF	TGTGCCAGTAGTAAGTGGGACAGACAAACTAATGAAAAACTGTTTTTT
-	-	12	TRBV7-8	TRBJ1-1	CASSSIGPEAFF	TGTGCCAGCAGCTCAATTGGGCCTGAAGCTTTCTTT
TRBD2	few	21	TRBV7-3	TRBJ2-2	CASSLGGLAGVFTQSIGELFF	TGTGCCAGCAGCTTGGGGGGACTAGCGGGAGTATTTACACAATCAATCGGGGAGCTGTTTTTT
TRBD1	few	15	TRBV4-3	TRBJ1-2	CASSQGAGTGYGYTF	TGCGCCAGCAGCCAAGGGGCCGGGACAGGCTATGGCTACACCTTC
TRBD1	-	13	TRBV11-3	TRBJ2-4	CASSSGTGTIQYF	TGTGCCAGCAGCTCGGGGACAGGGACCATTCAGTACTTC
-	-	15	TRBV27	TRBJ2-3	CASSFGGTATDTQYF	TGTGCCAGCAGTTTCGGGGGAACCGCCACAGATACGCAGTATTTT
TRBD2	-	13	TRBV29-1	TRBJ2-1	CSVDLAAYNEQFF	TGCAGCGTTGATCTAGCGGCCTACAATGAGCAGTTCTTC
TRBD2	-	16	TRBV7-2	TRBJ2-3	CASSLLAGGSVNTQYF	TGTGCCAGCAGCCTACTAGCGGGAGGATCTGTAAATACGCAGTATTTT
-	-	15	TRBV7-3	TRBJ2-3	CASSLTPTAADTQYF	TGTGCCAGCAGCTTAACGCCCACAGCCGCAGATACGCAGTATTTT
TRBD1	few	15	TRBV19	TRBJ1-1	CASSNDRGRDTEAFF	TGTGCCAGTAGTAACGACAGGGGTAGAGACACTGAAGCTTTCTTT
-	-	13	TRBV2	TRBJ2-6	CASHSSGANVLTF	TGTGCCTCCCACAGTTCTGGGGCCAACGTCCTGACTTTC
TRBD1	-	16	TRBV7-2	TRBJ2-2	CASSLQTGGFTGELFF	TGTGCCAGCAGCTTACAGACAGGGGGGTTCACCGGGGAGCTGTTTTTT
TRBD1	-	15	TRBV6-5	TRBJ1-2	CASSYTGLDRVGYTF	TGTGCCAGCAGTTACACTGGATTGGACAGGGTGGGCTACACCTTC
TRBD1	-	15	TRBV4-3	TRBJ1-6	CASSQDLGQGTPLHF	TGCGCCAGCAGCCAAGATCTGGGACAGGGAACACCCCTCCACTTT
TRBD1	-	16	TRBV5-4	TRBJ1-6	CASSNGDRGRESPLHF	TGTGCCAGCAGCAACGGGGACAGGGGGCGTGAGTCACCCCTCCACTTT
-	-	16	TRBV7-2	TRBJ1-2	CASSLSLARGNYGYTF	TGTGCCAGCAGCTTAAGTCTAGCGAGGGGTAACTATGGCTACACCTTC
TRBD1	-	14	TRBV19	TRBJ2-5	CASKTGGGQETQYF	TGTGCCAGTAAAACAGGGGGAGGTCAGGAGACCCAGTACTTC
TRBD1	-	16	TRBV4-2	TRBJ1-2	CASSQDPRTGVYGYTF	TGTGCCAGCAGCCAAGACCCCCGGACAGGGGTATACGGCTACACCTTC
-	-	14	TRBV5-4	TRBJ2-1	CASSLDSSNNEQFF	TGTGCCAGCAGCTTGGACTCCTCGAACAATGAGCAGTTCTTC
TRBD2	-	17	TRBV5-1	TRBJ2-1	CASSPGASGRARNEQFF	TGCGCCAGCAGCCCTGGGGCTAGCGGGAGGGCCAGGAATGAGCAGTTCTTC
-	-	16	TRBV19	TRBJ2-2	CASSINGQEMGGELFF	TGTGCCAGTAGTATAAACGGACAAGAGATGGGCGGGGAGCTGTTTTTT
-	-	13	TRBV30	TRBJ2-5	CAWSVVNGETQYF	TGTGCCTGGAGTGTAGTCAACGGGGAGACCCAGTACTTC
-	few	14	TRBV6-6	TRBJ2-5	CASSPGGGLETQYF	TGTGCCAGCAGTCCTGGGGGGGGGCTGGAGACCCAGTACTTC
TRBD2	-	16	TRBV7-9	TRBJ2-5	CASSLPAGGLQATQYF	TGTGCCAGCAGCTTACCGGCGGGGGGCTTACAAGCGACCCAGTACTTC
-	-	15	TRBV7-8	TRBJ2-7	CASSFRQGGSYEQYF	TGTGCCAGCAGCTTCCGGCAGGGGGGATCCTACGAGCAGTACTTC
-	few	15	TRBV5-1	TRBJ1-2	CASSSIGGLAYGYTF	TGCGCCAGCAGCTCAATTGGAGGGCTAGCATATGGCTACACCTTC
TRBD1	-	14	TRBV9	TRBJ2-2	CASRGDSDTGELFF	TGTGCCAGCAGGGGGGACAGTGACACCGGGGAGCTGTTTTTT
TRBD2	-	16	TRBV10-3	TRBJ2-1	CAISESEGGHRYEQFF	TGTGCCATCAGTGAGTCTGAGGGAGGGCATCGCTATGAGCAGTTCTTC
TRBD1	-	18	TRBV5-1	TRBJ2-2	CASSLKGQGQWGTGELFF	TGCGCCAGCAGCTTAAAGGGACAGGGTCAATGGGGCACCGGGGAGCTGTTTTTT
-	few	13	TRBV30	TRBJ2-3	CAWTRRRADTQYF	TGTGCCTGGACCCGACGGAGGGCAGATACGCAGTATTTT
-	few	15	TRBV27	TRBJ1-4	CASSAGVGYNEKLFF	TGTGCCAGCAGTGCAGGGGTGGGGTATAATGAAAAACTGTTTTTT
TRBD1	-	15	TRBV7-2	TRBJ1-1	CASSSSTGGVTEAFF	TGTGCCAGCAGCTCATCGACAGGGGGGGTAACTGAAGCTTTCTTT
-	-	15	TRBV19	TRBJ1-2	CASSIGTGANYGYTF	TGTGCCAGTAGTATAGGCACAGGAGCTAACTATGGCTACACCTTC
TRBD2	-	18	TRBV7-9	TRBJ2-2	CASSAAWTSGTNTGELFF	TGTGCCAGCAGCGCCGCCTGGACTAGCGGGACGAACACCGGGGAGCTGTTTTTT
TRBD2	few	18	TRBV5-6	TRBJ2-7	CASSLAVPQAGGTYEQYF	TGTGCCAGCAGCTTGGCTGTCCCCCAAGCGGGGGGGACCTACGAGCAGTACTTC
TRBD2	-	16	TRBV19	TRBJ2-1	CASSIWTSRTNNEQFF	TGTGCCAGTAGTATATGGACTAGCCGAACCAACAATGAGCAGTTCTTC
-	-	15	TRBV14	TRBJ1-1	CASSPLAGWDTEAFF	TGTGCCAGCAGCCCCCTGGCAGGATGGGACACTGAAGCTTTCTTT
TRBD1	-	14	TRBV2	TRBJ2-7	CASRAGDRGYEQYF	TGTGCCAGCAGGGCCGGGGACAGGGGGTACGAGCAGTACTTC
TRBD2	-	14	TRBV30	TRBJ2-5	CAWNGGGYQETQYF	TGTGCCTGGAACGGGGGGGGGTACCAAGAGACCCAGTACTTC
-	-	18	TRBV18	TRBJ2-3	CASSLNPVWGVTGDTQYF	TGTGCCAGCTCACTGAACCCAGTATGGGGGGTGACCGGGGATACGCAGTATTTT
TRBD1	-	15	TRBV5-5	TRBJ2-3	CASSRTGQNTDTQYF	TGTGCCAGCAGCAGAACGGGACAGAACACAGATACGCAGTATTTT
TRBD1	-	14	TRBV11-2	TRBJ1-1	CASTKNRGLDEAFF	TGTGCCAGCACCAAGAACAGGGGGTTGGATGAAGCTTTCTTT
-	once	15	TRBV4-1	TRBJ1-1	CASSPRGSMNTEAFF	TGCGCCAGCAGCCCCCGAGGTAGCATGAACACTGAAGCTTTCTTT
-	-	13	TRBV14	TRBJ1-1	CASSQVSLTEAFF	TGTGCCAGCAGCCAAGTAAGCCTCACTGAAGCTTTCTTT
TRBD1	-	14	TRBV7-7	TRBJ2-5	CASSGQGRLETQYF	TGTGCTAGCAGCGGACAGGGGCGGTTAGAGACCCAGTACTTC
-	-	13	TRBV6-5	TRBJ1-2	CASSQEDHYGYTF	TGTGCCAGCAGTCAGGAGGACCACTATGGCTACACCTTC
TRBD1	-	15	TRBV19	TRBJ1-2	CASSIMTGGAKGYTF	TGTGCCAGTAGTATTATGACAGGGGGCGCGAAAGGCTACACCTTC
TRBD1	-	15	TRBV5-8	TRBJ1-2	CASSRKGQANYGYTF	TGTGCCAGCAGCAGAAAGGGACAGGCTAACTATGGCTACACCTTC
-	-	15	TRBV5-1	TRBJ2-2	CASSLGQENTGELFF	TGCGCCAGCAGCTTGGGACAGGAGAACACCGGGGAGCTGTTTTTT
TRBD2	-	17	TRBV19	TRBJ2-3	CASSTGRSGTGIDTQYF	TGTGCCAGTAGTACGGGGCGTAGCGGGACTGGGATAGATACGCAGTATTTT
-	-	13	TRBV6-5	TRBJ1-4	CASRQLGYEKLFF	TGTGCCAGCAGGCAACTCGGGTATGAAAAACTGTTTTTT
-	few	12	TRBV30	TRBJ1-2	CAWNFRVDGYTF	TGTGCCTGGAATTTTCGGGTCGACGGCTACACCTTC
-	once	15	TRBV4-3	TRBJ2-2	CASSQDDFYTGELFF	TGCGCCAGCAGCCAAGATGACTTTTACACCGGGGAGCTGTTTTTT
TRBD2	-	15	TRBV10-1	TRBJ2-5	CASSEDLAGAETQYF	TGCGCCAGCAGTGAGGATCTAGCGGGGGCGGAGACCCAGTACTTC